This T cell receptor (beta chain) was found in a study of T cell responses to AZD1222 COVID-19 vaccine. Comment on this clone: The antigen remains undetermined.

Only in-frame clones appear in the TCRdb table, and some are missing; sequencing was by immunoSEQ multiplex PCR. This table holds approximately 170,000 clones, approximately 90% found once. General study results and limits: The donor cohort was predominantly white British with a female majority, and clonal diversity may have been underestimated. Spike-specific TCR depth and breadth grew after two AZD1222 doses. Samples come after the peak T cell response, not at day 14.

Sample: peripheral blood, taken on day 0 of AZD1222 vaccination. This clonotype was obtained from an adult in good health.

CDR3 in amino acids: CASSQERLLLYEQYF. The DNA of the CDR3 is TGTGCCAGCAGCCAAGAAAGACTTCTCCTCTACGAGCAGTACTTC. J is TRBJ2-7 and V is TRBV3-1 (or the pseudogene TRBV3-2); D is undetermined. CDR3 size: 15 residues. From germline, CDR1 is LGHDT and CDR2 YNNKEL (reference sequence). Trimming stripped 0 bases from V and 3 bases from J, with 12 bases between.